This T cell receptor beta chain was recovered during a study of identical twins. General study findings and limits: Reduced insertions were recorded for abundant cord blood beta clonotypes, with no such pattern in memory repertoires.

Donors uniformly comprised healthy Caucasians. From germline, CDR1 is SQVTM and CDR2 ANQGSEA. Trimming removed 3 bases from V and 5 bases from J, with 18 bases in between. The CDR3 has 15 amino acids. On this clonotype itself: Its antigen is still unknown.

The authors used template switching to add a universal primer site and gave cDNA unique molecular identifiers. Each CDR3 protein gets one entry after TCRdb re-called the 5' RACE reads with MiXCR. This sample yields under 1 million distinct CDR3 sequences, of which over 9% are seen a single time; around 1.6% belongs to the top ten. The same data also contributed to another study, on yellow fever vaccine responses in identical twins. According to that study: Reports say the vaccine T cell response in twins looked partly convergent and partly personalized.

Sequences were obtained from PBMCs. This TCR came from a woman under 30 in good health. This chain joins TRBV29-1 and TRBJ2-3; D is perhaps TRBD2 (5 bases). For the CDR3, the DNA is TGCAGCGTTGAGCCGTTAGAAGCGGAAGTAGATACGCAGTATTTT. Protein product: CSVEPLEAEVDTQYF.